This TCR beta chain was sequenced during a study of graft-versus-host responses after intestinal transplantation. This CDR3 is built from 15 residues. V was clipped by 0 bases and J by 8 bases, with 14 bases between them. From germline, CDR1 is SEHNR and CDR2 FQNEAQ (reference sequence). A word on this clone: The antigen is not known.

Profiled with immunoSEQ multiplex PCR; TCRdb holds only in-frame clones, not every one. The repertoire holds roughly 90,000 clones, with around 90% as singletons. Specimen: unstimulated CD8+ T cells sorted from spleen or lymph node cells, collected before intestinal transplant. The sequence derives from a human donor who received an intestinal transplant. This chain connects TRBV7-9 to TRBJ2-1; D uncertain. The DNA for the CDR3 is TGTGCCAGCAGCTTAGCGTTTTCCGGGTTCGATGAGCAGTTCTTC. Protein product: CASSLAFSGFDEQFF.